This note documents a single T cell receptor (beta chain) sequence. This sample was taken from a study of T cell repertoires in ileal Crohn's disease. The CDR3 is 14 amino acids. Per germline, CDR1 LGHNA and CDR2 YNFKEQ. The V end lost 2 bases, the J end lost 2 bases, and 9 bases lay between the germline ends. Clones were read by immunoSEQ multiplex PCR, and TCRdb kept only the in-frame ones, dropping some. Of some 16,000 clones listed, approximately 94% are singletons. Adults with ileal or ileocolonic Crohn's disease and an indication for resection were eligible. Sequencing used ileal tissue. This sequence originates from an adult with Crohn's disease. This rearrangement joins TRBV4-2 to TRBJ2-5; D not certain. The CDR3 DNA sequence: TGTGCCAGCAGCCAACTAGGAATACAAGAGACCCAGTACTTC. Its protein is CASSQLGIQETQYF.